This T cell receptor (beta chain) was documented in a study of blood T cell repertoires in COVID-19 (dated by TCRdb to the early 2020s). Turning to the overall study: Collaborator samples came from the United States, Italy and Spain and covered acute and convalescent phases of COVID-19. The material from the prospective study consisted of cDNA or gDNA derived from T cells, B-cell-depleted T cells, or PBMCs. The dataset comprised deeply sampled blood TCRbeta repertoires from subjects exposed to, actively infected with, or recovered from COVID-19. A freely available public database, intended as a resource for researchers studying the immune response to SARS-CoV-2, is where the repertoires were released. The samples were drawn from the first 160 participants of the ongoing ImmuneRACE study and from 1,200 or so subjects provided by 6 global collaborators. Nearly every sample came with metadata listing a de-identified subject ID, COVID-19 status, age in years and sex. HLA class I and class II types, where available, came from metadata supplied by the sample provider rather than from assay-based typing.

Summary of the overall study and its limitations: The amount of clinical and demographic metadata varied by source and participant and was provided uncurated.

In its sample, this clone was seen once. Its cognate antigen has yet to be identified. The sample holds no much larger clone one base away, and base qualities are not on file. TCRbeta CDR3 regions were amplified from genomic DNA by means of the immunoSEQ Assay, a bias-controlled multiplex PCR. In the original analysis: Within the assay, amplification of reference gene primers was used to estimate how many nucleated cells each sample contained. To quantify the absolute abundance of each unique TCRbeta CDR3 rearrangement, sequence reads were collapsed and filtered. Productive Simpson clonality was computed per sample as the square root of Simpson's diversity index over productive rearrangements. The source is immuneACCESS, and TCRdb retained only in-frame sequences with V and J called. Part of the clones is not carried over; for the studies checked, unresolved V genes explain less than half of this, and the remainder is unexplained. Clonal size and the V and J genes are those of that table, whereas D and trimming came from the DNA. Present in this sample are about 210,000 clones, around four fifths of which were seen just once. Jointly, the top ten make up 7.6% of the sample.

Germline trimming: 8 bases from V, 1 base from J; junction bases outside gene matches: 0. CDR1 and CDR2 were assigned from the germline V gene (reference sequence) as LNHDA and SQIVND. From the cysteine through the phenylalanine, the CDR3 covers 13 amino acids. The kept DNA is CDR3 alone, 39 bases in frame from the first base. Collaborating institutions collected whole blood in K2EDTA tubes following their own protocols. For TCRbeta analysis, collaborators shipped samples in one of three forms: frozen whole blood, isolated PBMCs, or DNA extracted from either of those sample types. The receptor was isolated from a woman aged 45-65 years with active or convalescent COVID-19. The sample taken for sequencing was peripheral blood. The sequence is built from TRBV19 and TRBJ2-2; the junction holds 8 bases that match TRBD2. For the CDR3, the sequence is CASRGGNTGELFF. The nucleotide sequence is TGTGCCAGTCGGGGGGGGAACACCGGGGAGCTGTTTTTT.